Below, one T cell receptor beta chain is given with its context. Its cognate antigen is unknown. This sample stems from a study of T cell responses to AZD1222 COVID-19 vaccine. Notes on the study in general: Spike-spanning, vaccine-associated CD4 TCRs were dominant at 160-218 and 743-854.

Data came from immunoSEQ multiplex PCR; TCRdb stores just in-frame clones and leaves some out. The data show some 150,000 clones, about 92% seen once. This specimen consisted of peripheral blood, obtained on day 0 of AZD1222 vaccination. The sequence came from an adult in good health.

The CDR3 coding sequence is TGTGCCAGCAGCCCTAACCTGGGACAGGGGGACAATGAGCAGTTCTTC. Its protein product is CASSPNLGQGDNEQFF. The chain uses TRBV3-1 (or the pseudogene TRBV3-2) and TRBJ2-1; TRBD1 matches at 11 bases. After removal of 4 bases from V and 5 bases from J, the junction contained 7 bases not matched to a gene. Looked up from germline, CDR1 is LGHDT and CDR2 is YNNKEL (reference sequence). This CDR3 region has 16 residues.